What follows are 16 T cell receptor beta chains derived from one specimen sequenced in a study of shared clonotypes between healthy human individuals. Assay: immunoSEQ multiplex PCR; the TCRdb copy retains only in-frame clones and omits some. The sample holds about 660,000 clones, approximately 79% seen once. The sequenced sample was memory CD4+ T cells sorted from blood. The subset is: CD45RA-negative fraction. Receptor source: a woman in her twenties or thirties in good health.

The V and J genes are TRBV2 and TRBJ2-7; TRBD2 matches 9 bases. The V and J ends lost 9 bases and 3 bases, in that order; junction bases with no gene match: 6. The CDR3 is 13 residues long. The germline V gene has CDR1 SNHLY and CDR2 FYNNEI. CDR3 region: CASGTSYYYEQYF. In nucleotides, the CDR3 is TGTGCCAGTGGGACTAGCTATTACTACGAGCAGTACTTC. The variable domain in full, completed from reference TRBV2 and TRBJ2-7, reads EPEVTQTPSHQVTQMGQEVILRCVPISNHLYFYWYRQILGQKVEFLVSFYNNEISEKSEIFDDQFSVERPDGSNFTLKIRSTKLEDSAMYFCASGTSYYYEQYFGPGTRLTVT.

V usage is TRBV27 and J usage is TRBJ2-7, with 8 bases that match TRBD2. The CDR3 spans 13 residues. Germline CDR1 reads MNHEY; CDR2 reads SMNVEV (reference sequence). V dropped 7 bases and J dropped 2; count of bases not matched to a gene: 4. CDR3 sequence (DNA): TGTGCCAGCATTCTAGCGGGCGCCTACGAGCAGTACTTC. Its protein product is CASILAGAYEQYF.

This sequence joins TRBV28 and TRBJ1-5, with 9 nucleotides matching TRBD1. The CDR3 totals 14 residues. From germline, CDR1 is MDHEN and CDR2 SYDVKM. V lost 5 bases, J lost 7 bases, and 6 bases stayed unmatched. The CDR3: CASSRTGVWQPQHF. CDR3 sequence (DNA): TGTGCCAGCAGTCGGACAGGGGTATGGCAGCCCCAGCATTTT.

The chain couples TRBV19 to TRBJ2-1, with D maybe TRBD1 (5 bases). The V end lost 5 bases, the J end lost 2 bases, and 16 bases lay between the germline ends. The CDR3 runs to 16 residues. Germline V CDR1 and CDR2: LNHDA, SQIVND (reference sequence). The CDR3 region is CASSSQGLRPYNEQFF. DNA for the CDR3: TGTGCCAGTAGTTCCCAGGGCCTTAGACCCTACAATGAGCAGTTCTTC.

This chain connects TRBV28 to TRBJ1-5, with D possibly TRBD1 on 5 matching bases. V lost 6 bases to trimming and J lost 5 bases, with 14 bases between them. Looked up from germline, CDR1 is MDHEN and CDR2 is SYDVKM. This CDR3 region has 14 residues. The CDR3 sequence is CASRPGGKHQPQHF. The CDR3 bases are TGTGCCAGCAGACCGGGGGGGAAGCATCAGCCCCAGCATTTT.

The rearrangement links TRBV10-2 to TRBJ1-2; TRBD1 aligns across 8 bases. Germline CDR1 reads WSHSY; CDR2 reads SAAADI. The CDR3 loop spans 13 amino acids. V shed 9 bases, J shed 8 bases, and the junction held 11 bases outside the gene matches. Written as DNA, the CDR3 is TGCGCCAGTTCGGACAGGGAGAGTAGAGGCTACACCTTC. Residues: CASSDRESRGYTF.

The chain uses TRBV5-1 and TRBJ1-4; 8 nucleotides line up with TRBD1. The CDR3 length is 16 residues. Germline CDR1 and CDR2: SGHRS and YFSETQ. The V and J ends lost 0 bases and 3 bases, in that order; junction bases with no gene match: 4. The CDR3 coding sequence is TGCGCCAGCAGCTTGGGGGCGGGACAGGCTAATGAAAAACTGTTTTTT. Protein: CASSLGAGQANEKLFF.

V and J are TRBV7-2 and TRBJ2-5; perhaps D is TRBD1 or TRBD2 (5 bases each). Trimming left V 2 bases short and J 5 bases short, with 15 bases between. The CDR3 is 15 residues long. Germline values: CDR1 SGHTA, CDR2 FQGNSA. The CDR3 DNA is TGTGCCAGCAGCTTACGGGGCTGGGAGAGGGAGACCCAGTACTTC. It codes for CASSLRGWERETQYF.

As concerns this clone: A far larger clone is only one base removed, so a read error is likely. Other nucleotide sequences from this sample produce the same CDR3. This chain connects TRBV6-4 to TRBJ2-3, with unresolved D. V was trimmed by 5 bases and J by 4 bases, leaving 7 bases between them. The CDR3 spans 12 residues. Germline CDR1 is MRHNA and CDR2 is SNTAGT. The CDR3 sequence is CASSYGPDTQYF. The CDR3 bases are TGTGCCAGCAGTTACGGGCCAGATACGCAGTATTTT.

This sequence joins TRBV2 and TRBJ2-7; D unclear. Germline CDR1 reads SNHLY; CDR2 reads FYNNEI. This CDR3 is built from 11 residues. V was pared by 7 bases and J by 0 bases, with 4 bases between. The CDR3 sequence: CASTPSYEQYF. The CDR3 DNA reads TGTGCCAGCACGCCCTCCTACGAGCAGTACTTC.

This clone was counted many times. This chain connects TRBV9 to TRBJ2-4; 14 bases fit TRBD2. V dropped 4 bases and J dropped 8; count of bases not matched to a gene: 17. Germline CDR1 is SGDLS and CDR2 is YYNGEE. This CDR3 is 19 amino acids long. The CDR3 here is CASSTGLAGVFGLADIQYF. For the CDR3, the DNA is TGTGCCAGCAGCACGGGACTAGCGGGAGTCTTCGGTCTGGCGGACATTCAGTACTTC.

The DNA of the CDR3 is TGTGCCAGCAGCGTAGTTCCTGGGGCCAACGTCCTGACTTTC. Residues: CASSVVPGANVLTF. J is TRBJ2-6 and V is TRBV9; no clear D gene. V was cut by 0 bases and J by 2 bases, with 3 bases left in between. The CDR3 extends over 14 amino acids. From germline, CDR1 is SGDLS and CDR2 YYNGEE.

CDR3 bases: TGTGCCAGCAGTGCCGACCGAATAGCGGGAGTCGGCCCAGATACGCAGTATTTT. It codes for CASSADRIAGVGPDTQYF. J is TRBJ2-3 and V is TRBV6-4; 9 bases line up with TRBD2. The V gene end was trimmed by 4 bases and the J gene end by 4 bases; junction bases not matched to a gene: 15. Per the germline V gene, CDR1 is MRHNA and CDR2 is SNTAGT. This CDR3 has 18 amino acids.

V gene TRBV10-3 combines with J gene TRBJ2-5; 7 bases line up with TRBD1. Germline V gene lookup returns CDR1 ENHRY and CDR2 SYGVKD. The junction had 2 bases not matched to a gene; V was cut back by 2 bases and J by 5 bases. The CDR3 consists of 13 residues. CDR3 DNA: TGTGCCATCAGTGAGGACAGGGTTGAGACCCAGTACTTC. Amino acid sequence: CAISEDRVETQYF.

On this clone: Just one base apart from a much larger clone, this may be a read error. The same CDR3 is also encoded by other DNA sequences in this sample. The J gene is TRBJ1-4, the V gene TRBV15; 8 bases are a match to TRBD1. CDR1 is LNHNV, CDR2 YYDKDF, per germline (reference sequence). The CDR3 totals 15 residues. This CDR3 reads CATSSPTGDNEKLFF. Written as DNA, the CDR3 is TGTGCCACCAGCAGTCCGACAGGGGATAATGAAAAACTATTTTTT.

The chain joins TRBV7-2 to TRBJ2-1, with D possibly being TRBD1 or TRBD2 (5 bases each). The CDR3 has 17 residues. The V and J ends lost 2 bases and 1 base respectively, with 15 bases between them. Germline loops: CDR1 SGHTA, CDR2 FQGNSA. The CDR3 DNA sequence: TGTGCCAGCAGCTTATGGGGCGGCAGGAGGTCCTACAATGAGCAGTTCTTC. Protein product: CASSLWGGRRSYNEQFF.